The 24 T cell receptor beta chains below were found in one sample sequenced in a study of blood T cell repertoires in COVID-19. Sequencing was performed with immunoSEQ multiplex PCR; in TCRdb, only in-frame clones are kept and a portion is missing. This sample has hundreds of thousands of clones, with roughly 86% found just once. Sequenced sample: peripheral blood. Receptor source: a woman aged 70-85 years with COVID-19, enrolled during active disease.

The genes are TRBV27 and TRBJ2-7, with D perhaps TRBD1 (6 bases). With 5 bases removed from V and 0 bases from J, the gap between germline ends came to 14 bases. Germline lookup yields CDR1 MNHEY and CDR2 SMNVEV (reference sequence). The CDR3 has 15 amino acids. CDR3 nucleotide sequence: TGTGCCAGCAGTACCAGGGGTTCTTTCTCCTACGAGCAGTACTTC. Amino acids: CASSTRGSFSYEQYF.

The rearrangement uses TRBV6-1 and TRBJ1-3; TRBD1 aligns across 10 bases. The CDR3 covers 17 residues. Germline CDR1 and CDR2: MNHNS and SASEGT. The V segment lost 0 bases and the J segment 5 bases; nucleotides outside the gene matches: 7. CDR3 sequence reads: CASSEAPGQGFRNTIYF. Here the CDR3 DNA reads TGTGCCAGCAGTGAAGCACCGGGACAGGGGTTTAGAAACACCATATATTTT.

This chain uses TRBV7-9 with TRBJ2-5; D may be TRBD1 (6 bases). Germline V gives CDR1 SEHNR, CDR2 FQNEAQ (reference sequence). The CDR3 has 16 amino acids. V was pared by 1 base and J by 1 base, with 13 bases between. CDR3 amino acids: CASSLEQGHLQETQYF. The CDR3 DNA follows: TGTGCCAGCAGCTTAGAACAGGGTCACCTCCAAGAGACCCAGTACTTC.

The chain has TRBV27 and TRBJ2-2, with D possibly TRBD1 on 5 matching bases. The CDR3 has 14 amino acids. The V end was cut by 5 bases, the J end by 6 bases, with 13 bases between. CDR1 is MNHEY, CDR2 SMNVEV, per germline (reference sequence). The CDR3 loop reads CASSVLGAAGELFF. CDR3 coding DNA: TGTGCCAGCAGTGTCCTAGGGGCGGCCGGGGAGCTGTTTTTT.

V is TRBV3-1 (or the pseudogene TRBV3-2) and J is TRBJ1-4, with a tentative D call TRBD1 (5 bases). Germline V CDR1 and CDR2: LGHDT, YNNKEL (reference sequence). The CDR3 consists of 15 residues. Trimming removed 3 bases at V and 4 bases at J, with 12 bases between. CDR3 sequence: CASSQAGLFNEKLFF. The CDR3 DNA reads as TGTGCCAGCAGCCAGGCGGGACTGTTTAATGAAAAACTGTTTTTT.

This rearrangement joins TRBV29-1 to TRBJ1-2, with D perhaps matching TRBD1 (6 bases). Trimming pared 6 bases from V and 3 bases from J, leaving 20 bases between. Germline CDR1 reads SQVTM; CDR2 reads ANQGSEA. There are 15 residues in the CDR3. CDR3 amino acids: CSVAPRTDSDYGYTF. CDR3 nucleotides: TGCAGCGTCGCGCCCCGAACGGACAGCGACTATGGCTACACCTTC.

This sequence joins TRBV3-1 (or the pseudogene TRBV3-2) and TRBJ1-4; no reliable D call. This CDR3 has 15 residues. V was trimmed by 4 bases and J by 8 bases, leaving 17 bases between them. Germline V lookup: CDR1 LGHDT, CDR2 YNNKEL (reference sequence). In DNA form, the CDR3 reads TGTGCCAGCAGCCTAAATTCGGGGAACCTGGAAAAACTGTTTTTT. Translated: CASSLNSGNLEKLFF.

This clone occurred once. The gene calls are TRBV6-5 and TRBJ2-3, with D perhaps TRBD2 (5 bases). The CDR3 length is 16 residues. CDR1 is MNHEY, CDR2 SVGAGI, per germline. V shed 0 bases and J shed 3 bases, with 13 bases lying between them. The CDR3 loop reads CASSYSLASTTDTQYF. The CDR3 bases are TGTGCCAGCAGTTACTCGCTAGCTTCTACGACAGATACGCAGTATTTT.

The chain has TRBV20-1 and TRBJ2-1; TRBD1 agrees at 11 bases. CDR1 and CDR2 from the germline V gene are DFQATT and SNEGSKA (reference sequence). The CDR3 consists of 15 residues. V gave up 3 bases and J gave up 2 bases; unmatched junction bases: 3. For the CDR3, the DNA is TGCAGTGCTAGTGTGGGACAGGGGGCCTACAATGAGCAGTTCTTC. It specifies CSASVGQGAYNEQFF.

The chain recombines TRBV7-2 with TRBJ1-2, with D tentatively TRBD1 (6 bases). The CDR3 totals 13 residues. CDR1 is SGHTA, CDR2 FQGNSA, per germline. Trimming cost V 5 bases and J 2 bases, with 9 bases left between them. The CDR3, as DNA: TGTGCCAGCAGCCAAACAGGGAACTATGGCTACACCTTC. This codes for CASSQTGNYGYTF.

The CDR3: CASSPRGPSSYNSPLHF. The DNA of the CDR3 is TGTGCCAGCAGCCCTAGGGGTCCGAGCTCCTATAATTCACCCCTCCACTTT. This chain joins TRBV7-2 and TRBJ1-6, with D perhaps matching TRBD1 (5 bases). Germline assignment: CDR1 SGHTA and CDR2 FQGNSA. V lost 5 bases to trimming and J lost 0 bases, with 14 bases between them. CDR3 length: 17 residues.

The chain employs TRBV19 and TRBJ1-2; the match to TRBD1 covers 8 bases. Looked up from germline, CDR1 is LNHDA and CDR2 is SQIVND (reference sequence). The CDR3 has 15 residues. Trimming removed 7 bases from V and 4 bases from J; junction bases left unmatched: 11. CDR3 nucleotide sequence: TGTGCCAGTACCCAAGGGACAGGTGAAGGCTATGGCTACACCTTC. It yields the protein CASTQGTGEGYGYTF.

The CDR3 protein is CSVPTGSNYGYTF. The CDR3 nucleotides read TGCAGCGTACCCACAGGGAGTAACTATGGCTACACCTTC. The V gene is TRBV29-1, the J gene TRBJ1-2; perhaps TRBD1 as D (6 bases). Germline V gene lookup returns CDR1 SQVTM and CDR2 ANQGSEA. The CDR3 is 13 amino acids. V lost 6 bases and J 1 base, leaving 12 bases between the germline ends.

This chain joins TRBV5-4 and TRBJ1-2, with TRBD1 matching 9 bases. V gave up 0 bases and J gave up 6 bases; unmatched junction bases: 9. Germline CDR1 and CDR2: SGHNT and YYREEE (reference sequence). The CDR3 runs 16 residues. The CDR3 sequence is CASSLANGQGRDGYTF. The DNA of the CDR3 is TGTGCCAGCAGCTTGGCAAACGGACAGGGGCGAGATGGCTACACCTTC. Complete variable domain (other parts from reference TRBV5-4 and TRBJ1-2): ETGVTQSPTHLIKTRGQQVTLRCSSQSGHNTVSWYQQALGQGPQFIFQYYREEENGRGNFPPRFSGLQFPNYSSELNVNALELDDSALYLCASSLANGQGRDGYTFGSGTRLTVV.

V and J are TRBV28 and TRBJ2-5; no clear D. Germline V gives CDR1 MDHEN, CDR2 SYDVKM. Trimming removed 5 bases from V and 5 bases from J, with 15 bases in between. The CDR3 extends over 14 amino acids. This CDR3 reads CASSLDIVWETQYF. Here the CDR3 DNA reads TGTGCCAGCAGTCTCGACATTGTCTGGGAGACCCAGTACTTC.

This rearrangement joins TRBV19 to TRBJ1-5; TRBD1 might be the D (5 bases). Trimming took 7 bases from V and 2 from J, leaving 15 bases between them. This CDR3 is built from 15 residues. Germline V gene sequence: CDR1 LNHDA, CDR2 SQIVND (reference sequence). In nucleotides, the CDR3 is TGTGCCAGTACCCTGGGGGGGAATGGCAATCAGCCCCAGCATTTT. Translating it yields CASTLGGNGNQPQHF.

The chain uses TRBV9 and TRBJ2-3; D is unclear. The V and J ends lost 4 bases and 4 bases respectively, with 13 bases between them. This CDR3 spans 14 amino acids. Germline loops: CDR1 SGDLS, CDR2 YYNGEE. CDR3 sequence: CASSTPTAADTQYF. The CDR3 nucleotides read TGTGCCAGCAGCACTCCTACGGCGGCAGATACGCAGTATTTT. Drawing the rest from reference TRBV9 and TRBJ2-3, the complete variable domain is DSGVTQTPKHLITATGQRVTLRCSPRSGDLSVYWYQQSLDQGLQFLIQYYNGEERAKGNILERFSAQQFPDLHSELNLSSLELGDSALYFCASSTPTAADTQYFGPGTRLTVL.

This rearrangement joins TRBV6-5 to TRBJ2-2; the match to TRBD2 covers 7 bases. This CDR3 is built from 11 residues. Germline CDR1 reads MNHEY; CDR2 reads SVGAGI. The ends lost 8 bases at V and 6 bases at J; junction bases unmatched: 0. Here the CDR3 DNA reads TGTGCCAGCGGGGGGGCCGGGGAGCTGTTTTTT. Amino acid sequence: CASGGAGELFF.

This chain joins TRBV7-3 and TRBJ2-1, with TRBD2 matching over 13 bases. The CDR3 is 15 amino acids. The V and J ends lost 5 bases and 6 bases, in that order; junction bases with no gene match: 4. Germline V gene sequence: CDR1 SGHTA, CDR2 FQGTGA. The CDR3 protein is CASSRTSGGVNEQFF. The CDR3 region has the DNA TGTGCCAGCAGCAGGACTAGCGGGGGAGTCAATGAGCAGTTCTTC.

This chain joins TRBV3-1 (or the pseudogene TRBV3-2) and TRBJ1-1; TRBD1 matches at 7 bases. The CDR3 sequence is 15 residues long. Per germline, CDR1 LGHDT and CDR2 YNNKEL (reference sequence). V trimming: 5 bases; J trimming: 10 bases; junction bases outside the gene matches: 16. Here the CDR3 reads CASSSRGAQGMGAFF. The CDR3 DNA reads TGTGCCAGCAGCTCTCGAGGAGCACAGGGGATGGGAGCTTTCTTT.

The CDR3 DNA reads TGTGCCAGCAGCTTTGGCGGTGCTGGAAACACCATATATTTT. Its protein is CASSFGGAGNTIYF. The J gene is TRBJ1-3, the V gene TRBV5-4; D call uncertain. Germline CDR1 and CDR2: SGHNT and YYREEE (reference sequence). The V end was cut by 2 bases, the J end by 2 bases, with 8 bases between. This CDR3 comprises 14 residues.

This chain joins TRBV28 and TRBJ1-5, with a tentative D call TRBD1 (5 bases). Looked up from germline, CDR1 is MDHEN and CDR2 is SYDVKM. Trimming shortened V by 2 bases and J by 1 base, and 6 bases separated the two germline ends. CDR3 length: 14 amino acids. The CDR3 spells CASSLRGSNQPQHF. The CDR3 DNA reads TGTGCCAGCAGTTTAAGGGGCAGCAATCAGCCCCAGCATTTT.

V gene TRBV5-1 combines with J gene TRBJ2-1, with 9 bases aligning to TRBD2. V gave up 4 bases and J gave up 3 bases; unmatched junction bases: 5. The germline gives CDR1 SGHRS, CDR2 YFSETQ. The CDR3 has 15 residues. The CDR3 DNA reads TGCGCCAGCAGCGTCTTAGCGGGGGACTACAATGAGCAGTTCTTC. Its protein is CASSVLAGDYNEQFF.

V and J are TRBV30 and TRBJ2-6; D is possibly TRBD1 (5 bases). CDR1 is GTSNPN and CDR2 is SVGIG in the germline V gene (reference sequence). V lost 4 bases and J 0 bases, leaving 16 bases between the germline ends. CDR3 length equals 17 residues. The CDR3 DNA is TGTGCCTGGAATCCGGTCAGGGCTAGCTCTGGGGCCAACGTCCTGACTTTC. Translation: CAWNPVRASSGANVLTF.